The present T cell receptor (beta chain) was sequenced within a study of T cell changes during pregnancy in multiple sclerosis. Germline V CDR1 and CDR2: SGHVS, FQNEAQ. The J segment lost 7 bases and the V segment lost 3 bases, leaving 13 bases of the junction unmatched. The CDR3 sequence is 18 residues long. TCRdb keeps only in-frame clones here, not all; method: immunoSEQ multiplex PCR. The sample contains 90,000 or so clones, 85% to 95% of which appear only once. The specimen comprised peripheral blood, sampled after pregnancy. The clonotype comes from a female donor in good health, enrolled as a control in a pregnancy study. This sequence joins TRBV7-8 and TRBJ2-7, with 15 positions matching TRBD2. The DNA for the CDR3 is TGTGCCAGCAGCTTCCCGGGACTAGCGGGAGGTCCGCGAGGGGAGCAGTACTTC. This encodes CASSFPGLAGGPRGEQYF.